Following are 19 T cell receptor beta chains from one sample sequenced in a study of control samples from healthy donors and cancer patients (TCRdb year 2020). Library method: the immunoSEQ multiplex PCR assay. Drawn from immuneACCESS, this table holds only the in-frame rearrangements with V and J called that TCRdb kept. Clones are partly lost; checked studies trace under half to an unresolved V gene and leave the rest unexplained. The sample table records 170,000 or so clones; under 95% of these occur just once. The ten largest clones capture over 1.3% of the sample. Sequenced input: blood. The receptors originated from a woman between 18 and 29 years old in good health.

The rearrangement uses TRBV12-1 and TRBJ2-1; the listed D gene, TRBD2, was not tested against the DNA. TRBV12-1 is assigned pseudogene status. The CDR3 runs 19 residues. The CDR3 reads CASSFLGLAVLSSYNEQFF. The CDR3 DNA sequence: TGTGCCAGCAGCTTTCTGGGACTAGCGGTCCTGAGCTCCTACAATGAGCAGTTCTTC.

V usage is TRBV4-3 and J usage is TRBJ1-2; 7 positions match TRBD1. V trimming: 3 bases; J trimming: 7 bases; junction bases outside the gene matches: 8. The CDR3 is made up of 14 amino acids. Germline V gives CDR1 LGHNA, CDR2 YSLEER. The CDR3 sequence: CASSQVTGVPGYTF. The CDR3 DNA sequence: TGCGCCAGCAGCCAGGTAACAGGGGTCCCTGGCTACACCTTC.

The V call is TRBV10-3, the J call TRBJ2-7, with 7 nucleotides matching TRBD2. This CDR3 region has 14 residues. V shed 5 bases, J shed 9 bases, and the junction held 13 bases outside the gene matches. The germline gives CDR1 ENHRY, CDR2 SYGVKD. CDR3 nucleotide sequence: TGTGCCATCAGTCTAGGCGTAGCGGGTGCAGGGCAGTACTTC. Translation gives CAISLGVAGAGQYF.

The rearrangement joins TRBV7-2 to TRBJ2-5, with D tentatively TRBD1 (6 bases). Germline V gene lookup returns CDR1 SGHTA and CDR2 FQGNSA. This CDR3 region has 13 residues. Trimming stripped 5 bases from V and 3 bases from J, with 10 bases between. Here the CDR3 DNA reads TGTGCCAGCAGCCCGCACAGGGAAGAGACCCAGTACTTC. This codes for CASSPHREETQYF. The full variable domain, completed using reference TRBV7-2 and TRBJ2-5, is GAGVSQSPSNKVTEKGKDVELRCDPISGHTALYWYRQSLGQGLEFLIYFQGNSAPDKSGLPSDRFSAERTGGSVSTLTIQRTQQEDSAVYLCASSPHREETQYFGPGTRLLVL.

The J gene is TRBJ1-2, the V gene TRBV7-8; no clear D. The CDR3 runs 15 residues. Germline CDR1 reads SGHVS; CDR2 reads FQNEAQ. V was cut by 6 bases and J by 0 bases, with 14 bases left in between. Here the CDR3 reads CASSIRDKSNYGYTF. The CDR3 DNA is TGTGCCAGCAGTATTAGAGACAAATCTAACTATGGCTACACCTTC.

This chain uses TRBV28 with TRBJ2-5; 9 nucleotides agree with TRBD1. Germline trimming cut 7 bases from V and 2 bases from J; bases unmatched to any gene: 8. The germline V gene has CDR1 MDHEN and CDR2 SYDVKM. The CDR3 consists of 15 residues. The CDR3 DNA follows: TGTGCCAGCAACCCTGGGACAGGGATTCAAGAGACCCAGTACTTC. Protein: CASNPGTGIQETQYF.

V is TRBV4-3 and J is TRBJ1-3, with D possibly TRBD1 on 5 matching bases. The V gene lost 1 base and the J gene lost 0 bases, with 7 bases spanning the gap. Germline CDR1 reads LGHNA; CDR2 reads YSLEER. CDR3 length equals 15 residues. For the CDR3, the DNA is TGCGCCAGCAGCCAAGGACAGAGCTCTGGAAACACCATATATTTT. It codes for CASSQGQSSGNTIYF.

This chain uses TRBV6-2 or TRBV6-3 with TRBJ1-2; TRBD1 aligns across 8 bases. CDR3 size: 19 residues. CDR1 MNHEY and CDR2 SVGEGT come from the germline V gene. The junction had 18 bases not matched to a gene; V was cut back by 2 bases and J by 4 bases. In nucleotides, the CDR3 is TGTGCCAGCAGTTACATCGAACGGGACAGGTTCCTCTTAGGCTATGGCTACACCTTC. This translates into CASSYIERDRFLLGYGYTF.

This clone has just one count. The chain carries TRBV9 and TRBJ2-1; 7 nucleotides align to TRBD2. The germline gives CDR1 SGDLS, CDR2 YYNGEE. V was clipped by 6 bases and J by 7 bases; unmatched bases: 7. The CDR3 extends over 13 amino acids. CDR3 DNA sequence: TGTGCCAGCAACTCCGGGCGGGGGAATGAGCAGTTCTTC. Translated, it gives CASNSGRGNEQFF.

The rearrangement joins TRBV18 to TRBJ1-6; possible D gene TRBD1, 5 bases. The CDR3 extends over 17 amino acids. Germline V lookup: CDR1 KGHSH, CDR2 LQKENI. Trimming pared 0 bases from V and 6 bases from J, leaving 15 bases between. The CDR3 sequence: CASSPPSGGAGNSPLHF. The CDR3 DNA reads as TGTGCCAGCTCACCACCAAGCGGTGGGGCCGGTAATTCACCCCTCCACTTT.

This clone showed up just a few times. The chain employs TRBV7-9 and TRBJ1-5, with a possible D match to TRBD1 (5 bases). Germline assignment: CDR1 SEHNR and CDR2 FQNEAQ (reference sequence). This CDR3 is 17 amino acids long. Trimming pared 0 bases from V and 3 bases from J, leaving 15 bases between. In nucleotides, the CDR3 is TGTGCCAGCAGCTTAGCCCGAACCAGGGAGGCCAATCAGCCCCAGCATTTT. It translates to CASSLARTREANQPQHF.

The rearrangement uses TRBV5-6 and TRBJ1-5; D remains ambiguous. Per germline, CDR1 SGHDT and CDR2 YYEEEE. The germline V and J ends were trimmed by 4 bases and 2 bases, with 4 bases remaining between them. The CDR3 spans 12 residues. CDR3: CASSQGNQPQHF. In DNA, the CDR3 is TGTGCCAGCAGCCAAGGCAATCAGCCCCAGCATTTT. The complete variable domain, with remaining parts taken from reference TRBV5-6 and TRBJ1-5, reads DAGVTQSPTHLIKTRGQQVTLRCSPKSGHDTVSWYQQALGQGPQFIFQYYEEEERQRGNFPDRFSGHQFPNYSSELNVNALLLGDSALYLCASSQGNQPQHFGDGTRLSIL.

The chain couples TRBV11-2 to TRBJ2-1; D possibly corresponds to TRBD2 (6 bases). V was shortened by 1 base and J by 9 bases, with 13 bases between the two germline ends. In germline, CDR1 is SGHAT, CDR2 FQNNGV. The CDR3 length is 14 residues. DNA of the CDR3: TGTGCCAGCAGCTTAGCCGTTGTGGGAGGTGAGCAGTTCTTC. Its protein is CASSLAVVGGEQFF. Looking up the rest from reference TRBV11-2 and TRBJ2-1 gives the full variable domain: EAGVAQSPRYKIIEKRQSVAFWCNPISGHATLYWYQQILGQGPKLLIQFQNNGVVDDSQLPKDRFSAERLKGVDSTLKIQPAKLEDSAVYLCASSLAVVGGEQFFGPGTRLTVL.

The J gene is TRBJ2-3, the V gene TRBV6-5, with D possibly TRBD2 on 5 matching bases. CDR3 length: 14 residues. Germline values: CDR1 MNHEY, CDR2 SVGAGI. V dropped 6 bases and J dropped 7 bases, with 17 bases sitting between them. The CDR3: CASSLSPSGYTQYF. DNA of the CDR3: TGTGCCAGCAGCCTAAGCCCGAGCGGTTATACGCAGTATTTT.

The J gene is TRBJ1-4, the V gene TRBV3-1 (or the pseudogene TRBV3-2); tentative D call: TRBD1 (6 bases). The CDR3 is 17 amino acids. V lost 0 bases and J 2 bases, leaving 13 bases between the germline ends. Germline V gene sequence: CDR1 LGHDT, CDR2 YNNKEL (reference sequence). CDR3 sequence: CASSQDLGGYTNEKLFF. The DNA for the CDR3 is TGTGCCAGCAGCCAAGATTTAGGGGGTTACACTAATGAAAAACTGTTTTTT.

The rearrangement joins TRBV5-1 to TRBJ1-2; D perhaps matches TRBD1 (5 bases). V shed 4 bases and J shed 2 bases, with 24 bases lying between them. Germline V lookup: CDR1 SGHRS, CDR2 YFSETQ. This CDR3 spans 18 amino acids. In DNA form, the CDR3 reads TGCGCCAGCAGCAGATACAATCAGGGTATCGGGCAAAACTATGGCTACACCTTC. Protein sequence: CASSRYNQGIGQNYGYTF.

The chain carries TRBV6-5 and TRBJ2-1; tentative D call: TRBD2 (6 bases). The length of the CDR3 is 14 residues. V lost 7 bases, J lost 5 bases, and 15 bases lay in between. The germline V gene encodes CDR1 MNHEY and CDR2 SVGAGI. CDR3 DNA: TGTGCCAGCAACCGGGGACTCGAGAACAATGAGCAGTTCTTC. Protein: CASNRGLENNEQFF.

The gene calls are TRBV28 and TRBJ2-7, with TRBD2 matching 8 bases. J gave up 6 bases and V 7 bases, and 17 bases lay outside the gene matches. Germline-derived CDR1 and CDR2 are MDHEN and SYDVKM. The CDR3 is made up of 16 amino acids. The CDR3 sequence is CASNRGPGLESGEQYF. In DNA, the CDR3 is TGTGCCAGCAATCGAGGACCGGGACTAGAGTCAGGCGAGCAGTACTTC.

This clone was counted once. The rearrangement links TRBV4-2 to TRBJ2-1; 9 bases line up with TRBD2. The length of the CDR3 is 19 residues. Germline CDR1 and CDR2: LGHNA and YNFKEQ. Losses at the gene ends were 1 base for V and 6 bases for J; bases not matched to a gene: 16. The CDR3, as DNA: TGTGCCAGCAGCCAAGTAGGCGCGGGGGGGCCCAGGGAAGGCAATGAGCAGTTCTTC. Encoded protein: CASSQVGAGGPREGNEQFF.